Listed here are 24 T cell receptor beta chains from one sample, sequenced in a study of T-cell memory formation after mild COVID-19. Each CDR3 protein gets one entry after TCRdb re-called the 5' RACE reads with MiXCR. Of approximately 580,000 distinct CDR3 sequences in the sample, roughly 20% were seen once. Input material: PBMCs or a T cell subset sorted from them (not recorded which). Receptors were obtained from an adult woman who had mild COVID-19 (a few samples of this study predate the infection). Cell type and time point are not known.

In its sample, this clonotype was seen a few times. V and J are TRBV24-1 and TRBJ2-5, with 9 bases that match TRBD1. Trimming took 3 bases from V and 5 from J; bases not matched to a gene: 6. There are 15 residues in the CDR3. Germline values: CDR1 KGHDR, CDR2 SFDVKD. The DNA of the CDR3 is TGTGCCACCAGTGATGGAGGGACAGGGCGGGAGACCCAGTACTTC. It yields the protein CATSDGGTGRETQYF.

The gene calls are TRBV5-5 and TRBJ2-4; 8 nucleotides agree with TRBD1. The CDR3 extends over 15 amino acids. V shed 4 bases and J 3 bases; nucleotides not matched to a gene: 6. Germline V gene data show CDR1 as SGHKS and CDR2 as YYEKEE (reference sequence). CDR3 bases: TGTGCCAGCAGCCCACCCGGGACAGGCAAAAACATTCAGTACTTC. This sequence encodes CASSPPGTGKNIQYF.

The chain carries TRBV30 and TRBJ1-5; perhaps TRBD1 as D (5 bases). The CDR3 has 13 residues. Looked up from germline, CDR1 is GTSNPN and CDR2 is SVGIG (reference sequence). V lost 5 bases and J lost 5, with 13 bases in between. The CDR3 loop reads CAWGSRAYQPQHF. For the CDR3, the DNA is TGTGCCTGGGGGAGCAGGGCCTATCAGCCCCAGCATTTT. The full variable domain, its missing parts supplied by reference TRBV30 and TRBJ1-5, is SQTIHQWPATLVQPVGSPLSLECTVEGTSNPNLYWYRQAAGRGLQLLFYSVGIGQISSEVPQNLSASRPQDRQFILSSKKLLLSDSGFYLCAWGSRAYQPQHFGDGTRLSIL.

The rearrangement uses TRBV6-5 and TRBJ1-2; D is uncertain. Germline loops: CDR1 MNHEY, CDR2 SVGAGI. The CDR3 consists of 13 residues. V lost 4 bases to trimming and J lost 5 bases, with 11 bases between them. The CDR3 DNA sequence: TGTGCCAGCAGTTCCCTAACCCTATATGGCTACACCTTC. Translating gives CASSSLTLYGYTF.

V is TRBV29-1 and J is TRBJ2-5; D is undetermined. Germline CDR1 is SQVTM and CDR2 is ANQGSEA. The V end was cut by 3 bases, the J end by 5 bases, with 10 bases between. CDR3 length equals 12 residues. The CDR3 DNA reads TGCAGCGTTGACAGATCCAGGGAGACCCAGTACTTC. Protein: CSVDRSRETQYF.

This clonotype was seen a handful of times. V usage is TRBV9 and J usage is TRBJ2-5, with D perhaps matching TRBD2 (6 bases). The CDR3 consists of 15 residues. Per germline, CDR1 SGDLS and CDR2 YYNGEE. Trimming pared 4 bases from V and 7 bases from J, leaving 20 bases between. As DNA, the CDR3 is TGTGCCAGCAGCCCCTCCCTCGCGGAGGGTGGGACCCAGTACTTC. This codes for CASSPSLAEGGTQYF.

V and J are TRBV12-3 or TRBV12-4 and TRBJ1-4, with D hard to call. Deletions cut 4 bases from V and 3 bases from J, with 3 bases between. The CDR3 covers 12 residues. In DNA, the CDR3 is TGTGCCAGCAGTTCCGCTAATGAAAAACTGTTTTTT. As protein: CASSSANEKLFF.

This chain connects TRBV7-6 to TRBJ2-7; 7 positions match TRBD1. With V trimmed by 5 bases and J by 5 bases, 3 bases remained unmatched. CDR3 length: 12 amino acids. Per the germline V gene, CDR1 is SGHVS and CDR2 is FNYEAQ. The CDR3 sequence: CASSPTGHEQYF. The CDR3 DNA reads TGTGCCAGCAGCCCGACAGGGCACGAGCAGTACTTC.

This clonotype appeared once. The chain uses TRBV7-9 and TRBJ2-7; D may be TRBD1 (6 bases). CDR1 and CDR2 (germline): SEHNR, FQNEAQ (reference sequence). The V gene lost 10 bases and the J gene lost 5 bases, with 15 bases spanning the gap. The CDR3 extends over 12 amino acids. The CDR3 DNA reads TGTGCCATCGTACAGGGAGTTGACGAGCAGTACTTC. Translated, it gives CAIVQGVDEQYF.

CDR3 nucleotides: TGCGCCAGCAGCCAGGGCCCGGGAGTGGGTGCCTACAATGAGCAGTTCTTC. This codes for CASSQGPGVGAYNEQFF. The chain recombines TRBV4-1 with TRBJ2-1, with D tentatively TRBD2 (6 bases). This CDR3 spans 17 amino acids. V lost 3 bases and J 2 bases, leaving 17 bases between the germline ends. The germline CDR1 and CDR2 sequences are MGHRA and YSYEKL.

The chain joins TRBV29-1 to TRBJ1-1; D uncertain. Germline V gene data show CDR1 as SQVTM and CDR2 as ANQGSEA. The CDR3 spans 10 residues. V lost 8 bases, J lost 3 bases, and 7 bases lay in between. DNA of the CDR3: TGCAGCTCTGGGGACACTGAAGCTTTCTTT. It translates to CSSGDTEAFF.

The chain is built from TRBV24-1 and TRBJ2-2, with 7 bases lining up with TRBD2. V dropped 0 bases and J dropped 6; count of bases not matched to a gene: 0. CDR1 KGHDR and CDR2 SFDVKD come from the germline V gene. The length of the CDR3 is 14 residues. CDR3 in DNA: TGTGCCACCAGTGATTTGGCGGGGGCCGGGGAGCTGTTTTTT. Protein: CATSDLAGAGELFF.

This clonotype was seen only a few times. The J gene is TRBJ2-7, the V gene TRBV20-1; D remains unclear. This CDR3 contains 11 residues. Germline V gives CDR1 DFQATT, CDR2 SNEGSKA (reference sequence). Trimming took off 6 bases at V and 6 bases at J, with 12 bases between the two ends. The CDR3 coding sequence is TGCAGTGCAGGGTCGGACGTCGAGCAGTACTTC. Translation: CSAGSDVEQYF.

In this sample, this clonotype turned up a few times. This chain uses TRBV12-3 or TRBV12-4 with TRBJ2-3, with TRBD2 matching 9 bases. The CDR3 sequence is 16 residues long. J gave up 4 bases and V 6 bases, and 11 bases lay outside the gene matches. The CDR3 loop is CASSGTLAGRSDTQYF. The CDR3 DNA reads TGTGCCAGCAGCGGAACGCTAGCGGGGCGGTCAGATACGCAGTATTTT.

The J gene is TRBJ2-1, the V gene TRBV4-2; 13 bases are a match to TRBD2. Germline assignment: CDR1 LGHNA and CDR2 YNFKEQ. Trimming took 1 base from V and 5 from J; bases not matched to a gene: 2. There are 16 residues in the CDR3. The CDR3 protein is CASSQAGLAGDNEQFF. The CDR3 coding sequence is TGTGCCAGCAGCCAAGCCGGACTAGCGGGAGACAATGAGCAGTTCTTC.

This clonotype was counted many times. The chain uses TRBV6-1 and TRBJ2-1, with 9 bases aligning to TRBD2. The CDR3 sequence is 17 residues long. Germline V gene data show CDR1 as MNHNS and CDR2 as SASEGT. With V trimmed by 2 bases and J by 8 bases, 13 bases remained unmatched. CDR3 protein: CASSELSGSSSWDEQFF. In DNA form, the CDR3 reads TGTGCCAGCAGTGAACTTAGCGGGAGCTCCTCATGGGATGAGCAGTTCTTC.

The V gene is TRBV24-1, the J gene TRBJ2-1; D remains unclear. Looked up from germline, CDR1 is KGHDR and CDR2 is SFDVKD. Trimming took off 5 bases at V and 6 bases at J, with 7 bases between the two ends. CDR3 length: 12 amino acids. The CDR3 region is CATSVYSNEQFF. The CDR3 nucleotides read TGTGCCACCAGTGTCTATAGCAATGAGCAGTTCTTC.

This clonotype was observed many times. CDR3 protein: CSVELRRANYGYTF. CDR3 nucleotide sequence: TGCAGCGTTGAGCTACGCAGGGCTAACTATGGCTACACCTTC. The rearrangement joins TRBV29-1 to TRBJ1-2, with D perhaps TRBD1 (5 bases). The CDR3 extends over 14 amino acids. Per germline, CDR1 SQVTM and CDR2 ANQGSEA. V lost 3 bases and J lost 0, with 11 bases in between.

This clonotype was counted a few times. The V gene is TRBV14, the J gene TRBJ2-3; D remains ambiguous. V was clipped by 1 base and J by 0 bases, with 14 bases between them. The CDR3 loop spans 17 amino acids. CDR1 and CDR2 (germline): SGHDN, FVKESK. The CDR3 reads CASSQAVLITSTDTQYF. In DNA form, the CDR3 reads TGTGCCAGCAGCCAAGCGGTGCTGATTACTAGCACAGATACGCAGTATTTT.

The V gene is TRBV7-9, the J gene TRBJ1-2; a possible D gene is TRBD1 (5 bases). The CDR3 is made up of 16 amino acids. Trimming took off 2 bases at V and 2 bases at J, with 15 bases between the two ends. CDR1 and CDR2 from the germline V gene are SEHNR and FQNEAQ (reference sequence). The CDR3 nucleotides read TGTGCCAGCAGCTTATTAGTCGGGGCTTCAAACTATGGCTACACCTTC. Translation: CASSLLVGASNYGYTF.

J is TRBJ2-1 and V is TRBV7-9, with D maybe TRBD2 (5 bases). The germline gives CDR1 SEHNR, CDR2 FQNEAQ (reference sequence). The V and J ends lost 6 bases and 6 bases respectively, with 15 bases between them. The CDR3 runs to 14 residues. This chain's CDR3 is CASSYPGLSNEQFF. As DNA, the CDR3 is TGTGCCAGCAGTTATCCCGGACTCTCCAATGAGCAGTTCTTC.

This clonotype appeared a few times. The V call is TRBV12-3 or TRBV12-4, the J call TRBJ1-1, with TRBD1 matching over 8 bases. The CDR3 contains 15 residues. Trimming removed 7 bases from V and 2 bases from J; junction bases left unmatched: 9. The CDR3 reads CASTMRTGQNTEAFF. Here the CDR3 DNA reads TGTGCCAGCACCATGAGGACAGGGCAAAACACTGAAGCTTTCTTT.

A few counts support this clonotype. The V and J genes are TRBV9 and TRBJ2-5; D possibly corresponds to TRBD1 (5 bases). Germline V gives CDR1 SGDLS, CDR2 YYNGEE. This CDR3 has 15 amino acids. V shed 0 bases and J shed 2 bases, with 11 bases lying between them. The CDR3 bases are TGTGCCAGCAGCGTAGGGGGCAGGGTGCAAGAGACCCAGTACTTC. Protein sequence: CASSVGGRVQETQYF.

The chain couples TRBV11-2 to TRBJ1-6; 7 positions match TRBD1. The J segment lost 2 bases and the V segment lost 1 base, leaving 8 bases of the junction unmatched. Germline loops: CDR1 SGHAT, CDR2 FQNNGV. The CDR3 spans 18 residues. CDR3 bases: TGTGCCAGCAGCTTAGGTTGGCAGGGGGTCACCTATAATTCACCCCTCCACTTT. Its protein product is CASSLGWQGVTYNSPLHF.